A selection of T cell receptor beta chains follows, all from one sample in a study of control samples from healthy donors and cancer patients. Only in-frame clones appear in the TCRdb table, and some are missing; sequencing was by immunoSEQ multiplex PCR. Of 75,000 to 95,000 clones in the sample, roughly 84% were seen once. Material for sequencing was blood. Receptor source: a woman between 50 and 59 years old in good health. Both conserved end residues are part of each CDR3.

v_call | cdr3_length | cdr3_aa
TRBV6-1 | 15 | CASSEGGLGTGELFF
TRBV11-2 | 18 | CASSLGRKTGDSYNEQFF
TRBV30 | 12 | CAWSTEHYEQYF
TRBV9 | 13 | CASSKRGHGGYTF
TRBV6-5 | 14 | CASSLLGHNQPQHF
TRBV2 | 12 | CASSLSSYEQYF
TRBV27 | 16 | CASSSPFRDRPYEQYF
TRBV4-1 | 16 | CASSQGQGGSGNTIYF
TRBV7-9 | 14 | CASSLSGPFETQYF
TRBV10-1 | 13 | CASRETGTGELFF
TRBV25-1 | 13 | CASSPRQAGGYTF
TRBV14 | 17 | CASSQVRGQGPDNIQYF
TRBV6-5 | 14 | CASSSSPGGGEQFF
TRBV5-1 | 14 | CASSPQEGVGKLFF
TRBV27 | 18 | CASSLLTSGGPSTDTQYF
TRBV10-3 | 13 | CAISESSEVRAFF
TRBV29-1 | 14 | CSVDWRGWGNEQFF
TRBV19 | 13 | CASSRAISYEQYF
TRBV3-1/TRBV3-2 | 16 | CASSLGTENSNQPQHF
TRBV7-9 | 17 | CASSLGGEQGALYGYTF
TRBV5-6 | 12 | CASSDGNYGYTF
TRBV14 | 12 | CASSQGWDGYTF
TRBV29-1 | 15 | CSVRTRGAMNTEAFF
TRBV30 | 14 | CAWSAQARRDEQFF
TRBV25-1 | 13 | CASGVNHNSPLHF
TRBV2 | 12 | CASTRNTDTQYF
TRBV7-2 | 15 | CASSPSRGRSDTQYF
TRBV5-5 | 15 | CASSLLGQGAFLAFF
TRBV7-9 | 14 | CASSPQSSNTEAFF
TRBV5-5 | 13 | CASSLGGENEQFF